Given below is one T cell receptor (beta chain) in context. Its antigen remains unknown. This specimen comes from a study of T cell responses to AZD1222 COVID-19 vaccine. Study-wide background: Second-dose timings of about 4 or about 12 weeks were pooled. General study results and limits: Once two AZD1222 doses were given, Spike-specific TCR breadth and depth went up. Only 6 or 7 people who got AZD1222 tested seropositive at baseline.

The data were produced by immunoSEQ multiplex PCR, yet TCRdb's version contains in-frame clones alone and is incomplete. The data show around 80,000 clones, roughly 90% seen once. The V end was cut by 3 bases, the J end by 1 base, with 7 bases between. CDR3 length: 13 amino acids. The TCR sequence derives from an adult in good health. The sample in question was peripheral blood, obtained on day 0 of AZD1222 vaccination. V is TRBV12-3 or TRBV12-4 and J is TRBJ2-7, with D unclear. The CDR3 here is CASSLGKSYEQYF. The CDR3 DNA reads TGTGCCAGCAGTTTGGGGAAATCCTACGAGCAGTACTTC.